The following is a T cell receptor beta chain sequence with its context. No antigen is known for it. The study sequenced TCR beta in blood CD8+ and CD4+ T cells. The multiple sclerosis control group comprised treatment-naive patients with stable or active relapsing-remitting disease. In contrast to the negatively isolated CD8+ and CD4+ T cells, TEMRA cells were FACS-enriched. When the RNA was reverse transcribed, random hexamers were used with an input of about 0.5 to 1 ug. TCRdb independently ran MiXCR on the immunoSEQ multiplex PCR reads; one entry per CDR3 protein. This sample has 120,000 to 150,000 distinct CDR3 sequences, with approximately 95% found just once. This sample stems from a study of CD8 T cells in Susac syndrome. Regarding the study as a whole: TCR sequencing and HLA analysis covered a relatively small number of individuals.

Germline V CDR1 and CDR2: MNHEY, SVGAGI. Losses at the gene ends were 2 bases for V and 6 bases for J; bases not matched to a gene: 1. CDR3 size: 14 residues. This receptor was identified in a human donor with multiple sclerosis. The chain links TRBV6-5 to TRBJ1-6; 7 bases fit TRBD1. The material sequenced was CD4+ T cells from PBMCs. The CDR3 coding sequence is TGTGCCAGCAGTTACGACAGGGCTAATTCACCCCTCCACTTT. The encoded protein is CASSYDRANSPLHF.